The 22 T cell receptor beta chains reported below all come from one sample, sequenced in a study of graft-versus-host responses after intestinal transplantation. Data came from immunoSEQ multiplex PCR; TCRdb stores just in-frame clones and leaves some out. This sample yields 95,000 to 130,000 clones, of which 90% are seen a single time; approximately 0.18% belongs to the top ten. These receptors lack a known antigen. The source material was unstimulated CD4+ T cells sorted from spleen or lymph node cells, sampled before intestinal transplant. The origin of the receptors is a human donor who received an intestinal transplant.

The rearrangement links TRBV2 to TRBJ2-5, with D possibly matching TRBD1 (7 bases). Between the trimmed V and J ends, which lost 7 bases and 3 bases, there was a span of 12 bases. The CDR3 is made up of 13 amino acids. Germline V gene lookup returns CDR1 SNHLY and CDR2 FYNNEI. The CDR3 nucleotides read TGTGCCAGCAAACGCAGGGGGGAAGAGACCCAGTACTTC. Translation: CASKRRGEETQYF.

The V gene is TRBV10-1, the J gene TRBJ1-3; D remains unclear. Per germline, CDR1 WNHNN and CDR2 SYGVQD (reference sequence). Trimming took off 3 bases at V and 1 base at J, with 4 bases between the two ends. This CDR3 is built from 13 residues. The CDR3 here is CASSDRSGNTIYF. CDR3 in DNA: TGCGCCAGCAGTGACAGGTCTGGAAACACCATATATTTT.

This chain links TRBV6-6 with TRBJ1-1; D unresolved. Trimming took 6 bases from V and 3 from J, leaving 11 bases between them. Germline CDR1 and CDR2: MNHNY and SVGAGI (reference sequence). The CDR3 has 13 amino acids. CDR3 bases: TGTGCCAGCAGCCTCTCGTCTGACACTGAAGCTTTCTTT. Amino acids: CASSLSSDTEAFF.

The chain joins TRBV11-2 to TRBJ2-3; 8 bases are shared with TRBD2. Germline CDR1 reads SGHAT; CDR2 reads FQNNGV. Germline trimming cut 3 bases from V and 4 bases from J; bases unmatched to any gene: 12. The CDR3 covers 17 residues. This CDR3 reads CASSFRLAGGGSDTQYF. The CDR3 coding sequence is TGTGCCAGCAGCTTTCGATTGGCGGGAGGCGGTTCAGATACGCAGTATTTT.

The V gene is TRBV11-2, the J gene TRBJ2-6; TRBD1 might be the D (5 bases). V shed 2 bases and J shed 0 bases, with 11 bases lying between them. This CDR3 region has 17 residues. CDR1 is SGHAT, CDR2 FQNNGV, per germline. The CDR3 bases are TGTGCCAGCAGCTTAATAGGGGTGAGCTCTGGGGCCAACGTCCTGACTTTC. Its protein is CASSLIGVSSGANVLTF.

The chain joins TRBV7-9 to TRBJ1-4, with D possibly TRBD1 on 5 matching bases. CDR1 and CDR2 from the germline V gene are SEHNR and FQNEAQ (reference sequence). This CDR3 spans 15 amino acids. The V end lost 5 bases, the J end lost 8 bases, and 18 bases lay between the germline ends. DNA for the CDR3: TGTGCCAGCAGCCCCCTGGGGGGTGGAGGAGAAAAACTGTTTTTT. Amino acids: CASSPLGGGGEKLFF.

The J gene is TRBJ2-5, the V gene TRBV5-5; D is unresolved. This CDR3 is 13 amino acids long. The germline V gene encodes CDR1 SGHKS and CDR2 YYEKEE (reference sequence). Trimming pared 3 bases from V and 2 bases from J, leaving 8 bases between. CDR3 in amino acids: CASSYYRQETQYF. CDR3 nucleotides: TGTGCCAGCAGCTACTATAGGCAAGAGACCCAGTACTTC.

The chain recombines TRBV5-8 with TRBJ2-7, with unresolved D. Germline-derived CDR1 and CDR2 are SGHTS and YDEGEE. This CDR3 has 15 amino acids. Trimming cost V 0 bases and J 1 base, with 11 bases left between them. The CDR3 reads CASSLVARYSYEQYF. CDR3 bases: TGTGCCAGCAGCTTGGTCGCGCGTTATTCCTACGAGCAGTACTTC.

This clone was detected once. This chain uses TRBV18 with TRBJ1-1; TRBD1 aligns across 7 bases. The CDR3 is 16 residues long. Germline-derived CDR1 and CDR2 are KGHSH and LQKENI. Trimming cost V 1 base and J 0 bases; bases outside gene matches: 5. CDR3 in DNA: TGTGCCAGCTCACCACAAAGGGACAGACTGAACACTGAAGCTTTCTTT. This translates into CASSPQRDRLNTEAFF.

J is TRBJ2-7 and V is TRBV7-2, with 10 bases lining up with TRBD1. The CDR3 length is 13 residues. CDR1 SGHTA and CDR2 FQGNSA come from the germline V gene. The V segment lost 5 bases and the J segment 6 bases; nucleotides outside the gene matches: 4. Here the CDR3 DNA reads TGTGCCAGCAGCCGGGACAGGGGATCCGAGCAGTACTTC. Its translation is CASSRDRGSEQYF.

V and J are TRBV5-1 and TRBJ2-5, with a possible D match to TRBD2 (6 bases). The germline CDR1 and CDR2 sequences are SGHRS and YFSETQ. CDR3 size: 13 residues. V was pared by 4 bases and J by 4 bases, with 11 bases between. Written as DNA, the CDR3 is TGCGCCAGCAGCGGCGGGGTTGGAGAGACCCAGTACTTC. The encoded protein is CASSGGVGETQYF. The full variable domain, its missing parts supplied by reference TRBV5-1 and TRBJ2-5, is KAGVTQTPRYLIKTRGQQVTLSCSPISGHRSVSWYQQTPGQGLQFLFEYFSETQRNKGNFPGRFSGRQFSNSRSEMNVSTLELGDSALYLCASSGGVGETQYFGPGTRLLVL.

The chain links TRBV21-1 to TRBJ2-1; TRBD1 is taken as the D call from the table, unchecked against the DNA. TRBV21-1 is labeled a pseudogene. This CDR3 is 18 amino acids long. This CDR3 reads CASSNPRGGDRELNEQFF. Here the CDR3 DNA reads TGTGCCAGCAGCAACCCTAGGGGTGGGGACAGGGAGCTGAATGAGCAGTTCTTC.

This clone was recorded only once. V and J are TRBV18 and TRBJ2-7; TRBD2 is a possible D gene (6 bases). This CDR3 has 16 amino acids. V lost 1 base and J 4 bases, leaving 17 bases between the germline ends. CDR1 KGHSH and CDR2 LQKENI come from the germline V gene. As DNA, the CDR3 is TGTGCCAGCTCACCACGGAGGGCCCTTACCACTTACGAGCAGTACTTC. Translation: CASSPRRALTTYEQYF.

This clone was picked up a small number of times. The chain links TRBV2 to TRBJ1-5; a possible D gene is TRBD1 (6 bases). The length of the CDR3 is 13 residues. Trimming shortened V by 8 bases and J by 4 bases, and 12 bases separated the two germline ends. Germline values: CDR1 SNHLY, CDR2 FYNNEI. CDR3 residues: CASGDRRNQPQHF. CDR3 nucleotides: TGTGCCAGCGGCGACAGGAGAAATCAGCCCCAGCATTTT.

The chain employs TRBV7-2 and TRBJ1-6; D remains unclear. V lost 0 bases and J 9 bases, leaving 12 bases between the germline ends. The length of the CDR3 is 15 residues. Germline CDR1 and CDR2: SGHTA and FQGNSA. The CDR3 protein is CASSLAGSNLSPLHF. CDR3 bases: TGTGCCAGCAGCTTAGCGGGCAGCAATCTTTCACCCCTCCACTTT.

The chain couples TRBV27 to TRBJ2-3, with 12 positions matching TRBD2. The ends lost 2 bases at V and 5 bases at J; junction bases unmatched: 11. Germline values: CDR1 MNHEY, CDR2 SMNVEV (reference sequence). The CDR3 covers 18 residues. Here the CDR3 reads CASSLVLAGGPKGDTQYF. CDR3 coding DNA: TGTGCCAGCAGTTTAGTCCTAGCGGGAGGGCCTAAGGGAGATACGCAGTATTTT.

As DNA, the CDR3 is TGTGCCAGCAGCTTAGCGGCAGGTCCGTATCAGCCCCAGCATTTT. Translated: CASSLAAGPYQPQHF. This chain uses TRBV7-8 with TRBJ1-5; D not resolved. V lost 0 bases and J 5 bases, leaving 11 bases between the germline ends. Germline V lookup: CDR1 SGHVS, CDR2 FQNEAQ. This CDR3 contains 15 residues. Full variable domain (missing parts from reference TRBV7-8 and TRBJ1-5): GAGVSQSPRYKVAKRGQDVALRCDPISGHVSLFWYQQALGQGPEFLTYFQNEAQLDKSGLPSDRFFAERPEGSVSTLKIQRTQQEDSAVYLCASSLAAGPYQPQHFGDGTRLSIL.

V is TRBV18 and J is TRBJ1-2, with D possibly being TRBD1 (5 bases). This CDR3 region has 16 residues. Between the trimmed V and J ends, which lost 3 bases and 3 bases, there was a span of 17 bases. CDR1 and CDR2 (germline): KGHSH, LQKENI. The DNA of the CDR3 is TGTGCCAGCTCACCCAAGGGCAGGGTCCTCGACTATGGCTACACCTTC. Its protein is CASSPKGRVLDYGYTF.

The V call is TRBV7-9, the J call TRBJ2-2, with TRBD1 matching 9 bases. The CDR3 extends over 15 amino acids. Germline trimming cut 6 bases from V and 5 bases from J; bases unmatched to any gene: 7. CDR1 is SEHNR and CDR2 is FQNEAQ in the germline V gene (reference sequence). The CDR3 loop reads CASRTTGGGTGELFF. The CDR3 DNA is TGTGCCAGCAGAACGACAGGGGGAGGAACCGGGGAGCTGTTTTTT.

V gene TRBV5-4 combines with J gene TRBJ2-2; no clear D. There are 14 residues in the CDR3. Trimming stripped 1 base from V and 2 bases from J, with 6 bases between. Germline CDR1 reads SGHNT; CDR2 reads YYREEE (reference sequence). CDR3 sequence reads: CASSLRQNTGELFF. DNA of the CDR3: TGTGCCAGCAGCTTGAGACAAAACACCGGGGAGCTGTTTTTT.

For the CDR3, the DNA is TGCGCCAGCAGTGTAGGTGCAGGGACTGAAGCTTTCTTT. It translates to CASSVGAGTEAFF. The chain recombines TRBV10-1 with TRBJ1-1; tentatively, D is TRBD1 (5 bases). Germline CDR1 is WNHNN and CDR2 is SYGVQD (reference sequence). Trimming removed 4 bases from V and 5 bases from J, with 11 bases in between. The CDR3 loop spans 13 amino acids.

The chain joins TRBV2 to TRBJ2-7; 12 nucleotides line up with TRBD1. The V segment lost 6 bases and the J segment 1 base; nucleotides outside the gene matches: 4. Per germline, CDR1 SNHLY and CDR2 FYNNEI. This CDR3 comprises 15 residues. CDR3 nucleotides: TGTGCCAGCAGGCCGGGACAGGGGGCTTCCTACGAGCAGTACTTC. It yields the protein CASRPGQGASYEQYF.